Listed here are 25 T cell receptor beta chains from one sample, sequenced in a study of identical twins. TCRdb independently ran MiXCR on the 5' RACE reads; one entry per CDR3 protein. The profile shows more than 250,000 distinct CDR3 sequences, roughly 8.6% of them singletons. These data were also reused for a study on yellow fever vaccine responses in identical twins.

Material for sequencing was memory (CD45RO+) T cells sorted from blood. These receptors all stem from a woman in her late teens or twenties in good health.

This clonotype was seen at least ten times. V is TRBV2 and J is TRBJ1-4; possibly TRBD1 for D (6 bases). This CDR3 contains 13 residues. Germline V gene data show CDR1 as SNHLY and CDR2 as FYNNEI. V lost 4 bases and J 8 bases, leaving 11 bases between the germline ends. CDR3 coding DNA: TGTGCCAGCAGTGGAAACCAGGGGGAAAAACTGTTTTTT. It encodes CASSGNQGEKLFF. Together with reference TRBV2 and TRBJ1-4, the CDR3 gives the full variable domain: EPEVTQTPSHQVTQMGQEVILRCVPISNHLYFYWYRQILGQKVEFLVSFYNNEISEKSEIFDDQFSVERPDGSNFTLKIRSTKLEDSAMYFCASSGNQGEKLFFGSGTQLSVL.

There are many counts of this clonotype. CDR3 coding DNA: TGTGCCAGCAGCTTGGTGGCAGATAACTATGGCTACACCTTC. Protein: CASSLVADNYGYTF. V and J are TRBV5-5 and TRBJ1-2; D ambiguous. The CDR3 contains 14 residues. The V end was cut by 0 bases, the J end by 1 base, with 7 bases between. Germline assignment: CDR1 SGHKS and CDR2 YYEKEE (reference sequence).

With respect to this clonotype: Since a much larger clone is just one base distant, this may be a read error. This sequence joins TRBV2 and TRBJ2-4, with D perhaps matching TRBD1 (6 bases). Trimming left V 5 bases short and J 0 bases short, with 8 bases between. The CDR3 sequence is 14 residues long. In germline, CDR1 is SNHLY, CDR2 FYNNEI. DNA for the CDR3: TGTGCCAGCAGTTCAGGGGTAGCCAAAAACATTCAGTACTTC. As protein: CASSSGVAKNIQYF.

The V gene is TRBV11-2, the J gene TRBJ2-3; tentative D call: TRBD2 (7 bases). CDR3 length equals 15 residues. Trimming cost V 3 bases and J 2 bases, with 12 bases left between them. CDR1 and CDR2 (germline): SGHAT, FQNNGV. The CDR3 is CASSLGGGHTDTQYF. CDR3 nucleotides: TGTGCCAGCAGCTTGGGGGGGGGGCACACAGATACGCAGTATTTT.

The chain uses TRBV20-1 and TRBJ2-7; TRBD2 agrees at 13 bases. Trimming took 5 bases from V and 3 from J; bases not matched to a gene: 4. Germline V gene lookup returns CDR1 DFQATT and CDR2 SNEGSKA (reference sequence). CDR3 length equals 14 residues. The CDR3: CSARGTSGDYEQYV. CDR3 bases: TGCAGTGCTCGGGGGACTAGCGGGGACTACGAGCAGTACGTC.

This clonotype was counted a few times. DNA for the CDR3: TGTGCCAGCAGCTTAGGGGCGAAGACCCAGTACTTC. The encoded protein is CASSLGAKTQYF. This chain connects TRBV11-2 to TRBJ2-5; D not resolved. Trimming cost V 1 base and J 6 bases, with 6 bases left between them. Looked up from germline, CDR1 is SGHAT and CDR2 is FQNNGV. This CDR3 is built from 12 residues.

This clonotype was recorded at least ten times. The genes are TRBV27 and TRBJ1-4; TRBD1 matches at 7 bases. The J segment lost 7 bases and the V segment lost 5 bases, leaving 7 bases of the junction unmatched. Germline V gene data show CDR1 as MNHEY and CDR2 as SMNVEV (reference sequence). The CDR3 length is 14 residues. CDR3 sequence reads: CASSVNRGGEKLFF. Written as DNA, the CDR3 is TGTGCCAGCAGTGTAAACAGGGGCGGTGAAAAACTGTTTTTT.

The chain joins TRBV10-1 to TRBJ2-6, with D tentatively TRBD2 (5 bases). The CDR3 runs to 16 residues. Germline V gene lookup returns CDR1 WNHNN and CDR2 SYGVQD (reference sequence). Between the trimmed V and J ends, which lost 0 bases and 2 bases, there was a span of 8 bases. The CDR3, as DNA: TGCGCCAGCAGTGAGTCACGGGGTACTGGGGCCAACGTCCTGACTTTC. Encoded protein: CASSESRGTGANVLTF.

This clonotype came up many times. This chain joins TRBV10-3 and TRBJ1-2; D is undetermined. Trimming stripped 4 bases from V and 4 bases from J, with 7 bases between. Germline CDR1 ENHRY, CDR2 SYGVKD. The CDR3 has 12 amino acids. The CDR3 DNA reads TGTGCCATCAGTGTTCAATCCTATGGCTACACCTTC. It yields the protein CAISVQSYGYTF.

This clonotype was counted ten times or more. J is TRBJ2-1 and V is TRBV29-1; 9 bases agree with TRBD1. Germline lookup yields CDR1 SQVTM and CDR2 ANQGSEA. The CDR3 consists of 14 residues. Trimming at V came to 6 bases and at J to 1 base, leaving 4 bases not matched to a gene. The CDR3 spells CSVPGQGSYNEQFF. Written as DNA, the CDR3 is TGCAGCGTCCCAGGACAGGGGTCCTACAATGAGCAGTTCTTC.

This chain uses TRBV6-5 with TRBJ1-1, with a weak D call TRBD1 (5 bases). This CDR3 contains 14 residues. Germline CDR1 MNHEY, CDR2 SVGAGI. V lost 4 bases and J lost 0, with 9 bases in between. The CDR3 DNA is TGTGCCAGCAGTTTACAGGCGATGAACACTGAAGCTTTCTTT. Protein sequence: CASSLQAMNTEAFF.

The rearrangement links TRBV15 to TRBJ2-1; possible D gene TRBD1, 6 bases. Germline V gene sequence: CDR1 LNHNV, CDR2 YYDKDF (reference sequence). CDR3 length: 15 amino acids. V lost 0 bases and J 4 bases, leaving 10 bases between the germline ends. The CDR3 is CATSREQGPYNEQFF. The CDR3 nucleotides are TGTGCCACCAGCAGAGAGCAGGGGCCATACAATGAGCAGTTCTTC.

The J gene is TRBJ2-1, the V gene TRBV14, with 9 bases fitting TRBD1. Trimming at V came to 4 bases and at J to 10 bases, leaving 2 bases not matched to a gene. CDR3 length: 12 residues. CDR1 and CDR2 from the germline V gene are SGHDN and FVKESK. The chain's CDR3 is CASSRQGGEQFF. CDR3 bases: TGTGCCAGCAGCCGACAGGGGGGCGAGCAGTTCTTC. The full variable domain, rest sourced from reference TRBV14 and TRBJ2-1, is EAGVTQFPSHSVIEKGQTVTLRCDPISGHDNLYWYRRVMGKEIKFLLHFVKESKQDESGMPNNRFLAERTGGTYSTLKVQPAELEDSGVYFCASSRQGGEQFFGPGTRLTVL.

The chain employs TRBV6-1 and TRBJ2-2; D gene ambiguous. V was trimmed by 6 bases and J by 1 base, leaving 9 bases between them. CDR1 and CDR2 (germline): MNHNS, SASEGT. The CDR3 covers 14 residues. The CDR3, as DNA: TGTGCCAGCAGCACGACAAGGAACACCGGGGAGCTGTTTTTT. Protein product: CASSTTRNTGELFF.

This clonotype was seen ten or more times. This rearrangement joins TRBV12-3 or TRBV12-4 to TRBJ1-1, with TRBD1 identical over 7 bases. The CDR3 extends over 15 amino acids. V lost 5 bases to trimming and J lost 0 bases; unmatched junction nucleotides: 6. CDR3 sequence: CASSRQGTMNTEAFF. Written as DNA, the CDR3 is TGTGCCAGCAGTCGACAGGGCACCATGAACACTGAAGCTTTCTTT.

This clonotype was seen many times. The chain carries TRBV5-1 and TRBJ2-1; 9 bases align to TRBD2. V dropped 3 bases and J dropped 4; count of bases not matched to a gene: 8. The germline CDR1 and CDR2 sequences are SGHRS and YFSETQ. This CDR3 spans 16 amino acids. CDR3 loop: CASSSSSGSSYNEQFF. The CDR3 DNA sequence: TGCGCCAGCAGCTCGAGTAGCGGGAGTAGTTACAATGAGCAGTTCTTC. Full variable domain (outside the CDR3, taken from reference TRBV5-1 and TRBJ2-1): KAGVTQTPRYLIKTRGQQVTLSCSPISGHRSVSWYQQTPGQGLQFLFEYFSETQRNKGNFPGRFSGRQFSNSRSEMNVSTLELGDSALYLCASSSSSGSSYNEQFFGPGTRLTVL.

This clonotype was recorded a few times. The junction departs from the called germline gene at one end, perhaps through a read error. The genes are TRBV20-1 and TRBJ2-1, with TRBD2 matching over 10 bases. CDR1 is DFQATT and CDR2 is SNEGSKA in the germline V gene (reference sequence). This CDR3 has 18 residues. The CDR3 loop is CSARDRKGASGSQREQFF. CDR3 DNA sequence: TGCAGTGCTAGAGATCGCAAAGGGGCTAGCGGGAGTCAGCGGGAGCAATTCTTC.

This clonotype has ten or more counts. The gene calls are TRBV12-3 or TRBV12-4 and TRBJ2-2, with D perhaps matching TRBD2 (6 bases). The CDR3 sequence is 12 residues long. Trimming left V 7 bases short and J 6 bases short, with 9 bases between. Here the CDR3 DNA reads TGTGCCAGCACTTCGGGGGCCGGGGAGCTGTTTTTT. The encoded protein is CASTSGAGELFF.

This clonotype has a handful of counts. The chain employs TRBV3-1 and TRBJ2-3; weak D call: TRBD2 (6 bases). The germline gives CDR1 LGHDT, CDR2 YNNKEL (reference sequence). The CDR3 length is 15 residues. The V end lost 0 bases, the J end lost 1 base, and 8 bases lay between the germline ends. CDR3 amino acids: CASSQETRGTDTQYF. DNA for the CDR3: TGTGCCAGCAGCCAAGAGACTAGGGGCACAGATACGCAGTATTTT.

There are a few counts of this clonotype. V and J are TRBV5-8 and TRBJ1-2, with D unresolved. Trimming shortened V by 1 base and J by 2 bases, and 6 bases separated the two germline ends. CDR1 SGHTS and CDR2 YDEGEE come from the germline V gene. There are 13 residues in the CDR3. The CDR3 DNA is TGTGCCAGCAGCTTGCGAGGGAACTATGGCTACACCTTC. It yields the protein CASSLRGNYGYTF.

The sample holds a few counts of this clonotype. This chain links TRBV19 with TRBJ1-5, with a possible D match to TRBD1 (5 bases). Per germline, CDR1 LNHDA and CDR2 SQIVND (reference sequence). V was pared by 0 bases and J by 3 bases, with 12 bases between. The CDR3 runs 16 residues. The CDR3 sequence is CASSIESSGPNQPQHF. CDR3 DNA: TGTGCCAGTAGTATAGAGAGTTCGGGACCCAATCAGCCCCAGCATTTT. Supplemented by reference TRBV19 and TRBJ1-5, the full variable domain reads DGGITQSPKYLFRKEGQNVTLSCEQNLNHDAMYWYRQDPGQGLRLIYYSQIVNDFQKGDIAEGYSVSREKKESFPLTVTSAQKNPTAFYLCASSIESSGPNQPQHFGDGTRLSIL.

In this sample, this clonotype turned up a few times. The J gene is TRBJ1-1, the V gene TRBV19, with no clear D. V lost 4 bases and J 2 bases, leaving 8 bases between the germline ends. CDR3 length: 13 amino acids. Looked up from germline, CDR1 is LNHDA and CDR2 is SQIVND (reference sequence). In DNA, the CDR3 is TGTGCCAGTAGTAAGAGGGAAAACACTGAAGCTTTCTTT. This codes for CASSKRENTEAFF.

This clonotype was picked up a small number of times. V is TRBV20-1 and J is TRBJ2-1; possibly TRBD2 for D (6 bases). Per germline, CDR1 DFQATT and CDR2 SNEGSKA (reference sequence). The CDR3 runs to 14 residues. V shed 1 base and J shed 4 bases, with 11 bases lying between them. CDR3: CSARGASEYNEQFF. The CDR3 DNA sequence: TGCAGTGCTAGAGGAGCTAGCGAATACAATGAGCAGTTCTTC.

This clonotype came up many times. The V and J genes are TRBV15 and TRBJ1-1; D remains ambiguous. The germline V gene encodes CDR1 LNHNV and CDR2 YYDKDF (reference sequence). The CDR3 has 15 amino acids. With 5 bases removed from V and 7 bases from J, the gap between germline ends came to 20 bases. The CDR3 is CATSFAVTVEDEAFF. CDR3 bases: TGTGCCACCAGCTTTGCCGTGACGGTCGAAGATGAAGCTTTCTTT.

This clonotype was recorded a few times. V gene TRBV20-1 combines with J gene TRBJ2-5; D perhaps matches TRBD1 (5 bases). There are 14 residues in the CDR3. CDR1 and CDR2 (germline): DFQATT, SNEGSKA (reference sequence). V shed 3 bases and J shed 2 bases, with 13 bases lying between them. DNA of the CDR3: TGCAGTGCTAGCCCGACAGTCTATCAAGAGACCCAGTACTTC. This sequence encodes CSASPTVYQETQYF.